These 21 T cell receptor beta chains were all obtained from the same sample, sequenced in a study of beta chain features in type 1 diabetes. Expressed TCRB transcripts were sequenced after all isolated RNA was converted to cDNA. Method: immunoSEQ multiplex PCR; TCRdb's copy keeps in-frame clones and lacks some. There are roughly 400,000 clones in the sample; around 15% occur only once, and roughly 0.017% lies in the top ten. The sample was naive CD4+ T cells from blood. Receptor source: a young woman in good health.

This chain links TRBV18 with TRBJ1-1; D uncertain. The CDR3 extends over 13 amino acids. The germline CDR1 and CDR2 sequences are KGHSH and LQKENI. Trimming removed 4 bases from V and 2 bases from J, with 8 bases in between. Here the CDR3 DNA reads TGTGCCAGCTCACTTAGGAGCAACACTGAAGCTTTCTTT. Translated: CASSLRSNTEAFF.

This clone appeared a few times. The chain has TRBV6-5 and TRBJ2-1; 12 bases align to TRBD2. With 4 bases clipped from V and 3 bases from J, the junction kept 1 base outside the gene matches. CDR1 and CDR2 from the germline V gene are MNHEY and SVGAGI. The CDR3 has 15 amino acids. Written as DNA, the CDR3 is TGTGCCAGCAGTTCACTAGCGGGAGGCTACAATGAGCAGTTCTTC. It specifies CASSSLAGGYNEQFF.

This clone was detected only a few times. The chain uses TRBV13 and TRBJ2-1, with TRBD2 matching over 7 bases. The CDR3 runs to 18 residues. V trimming: 3 bases; J trimming: 3 bases; junction bases outside the gene matches: 14. Germline loops: CDR1 PRHDT, CDR2 FYEKMQ (reference sequence). This CDR3 is CASSFGGTGGRFYNEQFF. In DNA form, the CDR3 reads TGTGCCAGCAGCTTCGGGGGAACGGGAGGTCGTTTCTACAATGAGCAGTTCTTC.

The chain uses TRBV7-9 and TRBJ1-2, with D perhaps matching TRBD1 (6 bases). The germline V gene has CDR1 SEHNR and CDR2 FQNEAQ (reference sequence). The ends were cut back, 6 bases at V and 2 bases at J, with 16 bases in the middle. The CDR3 has 15 residues. DNA of the CDR3: TGTGCCAGCAGTTCTAGCCGAGGACAGAACTATGGCTACACCTTC. Translating it yields CASSSSRGQNYGYTF.

This clone was seen a few times. The chain recombines TRBV7-8 with TRBJ2-3; no clear D. The CDR3 length is 11 residues. Trimming removed 7 bases from V and 6 bases from J, with 8 bases in between. Germline V lookup: CDR1 SGHVS, CDR2 FQNEAQ. The CDR3 DNA reads TGTGCCAGCACCCCGAGTGATACGCAGTATTTT. Its translation: CASTPSDTQYF.

The sample holds a few counts of this clone. The rearrangement links TRBV6-5 to TRBJ2-2; D perhaps matches TRBD1 (6 bases). CDR1 and CDR2 (germline): MNHEY, SVGAGI. Trimming stripped 6 bases from V and 6 bases from J, with 14 bases between. The CDR3 sequence is 14 residues long. Here the CDR3 reads CASSKDRRPGELFF. The CDR3 bases are TGTGCCAGCAGCAAAGACAGGCGCCCCGGGGAGCTGTTTTTT.

The chain combines TRBV5-1 with TRBJ2-2; possibly TRBD1 for D (6 bases). CDR3 size: 14 residues. Deletions cut 2 bases from V and 1 base from J, with 6 bases between. Germline V gives CDR1 SGHRS, CDR2 YFSETQ. In DNA, the CDR3 is TGCGCCAGCAGCTTACAGGGGAACACCGGGGAGCTGTTTTTT. Translation gives CASSLQGNTGELFF.

J is TRBJ2-7 and V is TRBV6-1; D is possibly TRBD2 (5 bases). Germline assignment: CDR1 MNHNS and CDR2 SASEGT. The CDR3 is made up of 16 amino acids. The V gene lost 4 bases and the J gene lost 2 bases, with 18 bases spanning the gap. CDR3 residues: CASSVPRPSGTYEQYF. CDR3 coding DNA: TGTGCCAGCAGTGTCCCTCGTCCATCGGGGACCTACGAGCAGTACTTC.

This clone was seen only a few times. This chain connects TRBV10-3 to TRBJ2-3; 8 nucleotides line up with TRBD2. CDR1 and CDR2 from the germline V gene are ENHRY and SYGVKD. With 3 bases clipped from V and 2 bases from J, the junction kept 7 bases outside the gene matches. The CDR3 totals 16 residues. CDR3 loop: CAISDKGRGATDTQYF. CDR3 coding DNA: TGTGCCATCAGTGATAAAGGGCGGGGGGCCACAGATACGCAGTATTTT.

This clone was seen more than once but under ten times. The gene calls are TRBV11-2 and TRBJ1-1; 8 bases line up with TRBD1. The V gene's germline CDR1 is SGHAT and CDR2 FQNNGV. This CDR3 is built from 14 residues. Losses at the gene ends were 5 bases for V and 3 bases for J; bases not matched to a gene: 5. The CDR3 spells CASSRTGRYTEAFF. In nucleotides, the CDR3 is TGTGCCAGCAGCCGGACAGGGAGGTACACTGAAGCTTTCTTT.

The table lists this clone with a few counts. This chain links TRBV15 with TRBJ1-3; no clear D. V shed 0 bases and J shed 4 bases, with 13 bases lying between them. Germline V gives CDR1 LNHNV, CDR2 YYDKDF (reference sequence). The CDR3 sequence is 16 residues long. CDR3 coding DNA: TGTGCCACCAGCAGAGATGGAGGGCTCCGGGGAAACACCATATATTTT. It encodes CATSRDGGLRGNTIYF.

This clone was seen a handful of times. The chain has TRBV7-9 and TRBJ1-1, with unresolved D. Deletions cut 5 bases from V and 0 bases from J, with 7 bases between. The CDR3 covers 13 residues. CDR1 SEHNR and CDR2 FQNEAQ come from the germline V gene (reference sequence). The CDR3 DNA sequence: TGTGCCAGCAGCGTTGACTTGAACACTGAAGCTTTCTTT. Its protein is CASSVDLNTEAFF. The full variable domain, in which reference TRBV7-9 and TRBJ1-1 provide the parts outside the CDR3, is DTGVSQNPRHKITKRGQNVTFRCDPISEHNRLYWYRQTLGQGPEFLTYFQNEAQLEKSRLLSDRFSAERPKGSFSTLEIQRTEQGDSAMYLCASSVDLNTEAFFGQGTRLTVV.

This clone has just a few counts. This chain joins TRBV29-1 and TRBJ1-4; D possibly corresponds to TRBD1 (6 bases). CDR1 and CDR2 (germline): SQVTM, ANQGSEA. V lost 7 bases and J lost 4, with 7 bases in between. The CDR3 has 11 amino acids. The CDR3 is CSGQDNEKLFF. CDR3 DNA sequence: TGCAGCGGACAGGATAATGAAAAACTGTTTTTT.

V is TRBV18 and J is TRBJ2-7; possibly TRBD2 for D (7 bases). Germline CDR1 and CDR2: KGHSH and LQKENI. The CDR3 contains 15 residues. V lost 2 bases and J lost 7, with 18 bases in between. The CDR3 loop reads CASSPSLGGLGEQYF. The DNA for the CDR3 is TGTGCCAGCTCACCATCACTCGGGGGGCTGGGGGAGCAGTACTTC.

The genes are TRBV7-3 and TRBJ2-1; perhaps TRBD2 as D (6 bases). The germline V gene has CDR1 SGHTA and CDR2 FQGTGA. CDR3 size: 15 residues. Deletions cut 2 bases from V and 7 bases from J, with 15 bases between. CDR3 loop: CASSLAMGGANEQFF. The CDR3 bases are TGTGCCAGCAGCTTAGCCATGGGCGGGGCAAATGAGCAGTTCTTC.

V gene TRBV30 combines with J gene TRBJ2-1; D is uncertain. With 4 bases removed from V and 5 bases from J, the gap between germline ends came to 9 bases. In germline, CDR1 is GTSNPN, CDR2 SVGIG (reference sequence). The CDR3 totals 12 residues. The CDR3, as DNA: TGTGCCTGGACTGTAGCAAACAATGAGCAGTTCTTC. Amino acid sequence: CAWTVANNEQFF.

This clone was observed a handful of times. The gene calls are TRBV4-2 and TRBJ2-3; TRBD2 agrees at 8 bases. The CDR3 sequence is 16 residues long. V gave up 1 base and J gave up 8 bases; unmatched junction bases: 11. CDR1 and CDR2 (germline): LGHNA, YNFKEQ. The CDR3 reads CASSQVYSGAQGTQYF. In nucleotides, the CDR3 is TGTGCCAGCAGCCAAGTATATAGCGGGGCTCAGGGTACGCAGTATTTT.

The rearrangement uses TRBV10-3 and TRBJ1-2; D unresolved. Trimming cost V 3 bases and J 1 base, with 9 bases left between them. The CDR3 runs to 14 residues. The V gene's germline CDR1 is ENHRY and CDR2 SYGVKD. CDR3 in DNA: TGTGCCATCAGTGATTCCCTAGATAACTATGGCTACACCTTC. Residues: CAISDSLDNYGYTF.

This clone was observed a few times. CDR3 amino acids: CASSFVAGGPNEQFF. The DNA for the CDR3 is TGCGCCAGCAGCTTCGTAGCGGGAGGGCCGAATGAGCAGTTCTTC. The chain couples TRBV5-1 to TRBJ2-1; the match to TRBD2 covers 11 bases. The trim removed 2 bases at V and 7 bases at J, leaving 5 bases unmatched. Per the germline V gene, CDR1 is SGHRS and CDR2 is YFSETQ. This CDR3 has 15 amino acids.

This clone was counted only a few times. The V gene is TRBV18, the J gene TRBJ2-5; a weak D match, TRBD2 (6 bases). The length of the CDR3 is 13 residues. Looked up from germline, CDR1 is KGHSH and CDR2 is LQKENI. V was pared by 2 bases and J by 4 bases, with 8 bases between. The CDR3 is CASSPTEGETQYF. The CDR3 DNA follows: TGTGCCAGCTCACCAACGGAGGGAGAGACCCAGTACTTC.

The chain combines TRBV19 with TRBJ2-3; D gene ambiguous. The ends were cut back, 4 bases at V and 2 bases at J, with 10 bases in the middle. The CDR3 is 14 amino acids. Germline assignment: CDR1 LNHDA and CDR2 SQIVND (reference sequence). This CDR3 reads CASSTQTVTDTQYF. The CDR3, as DNA: TGTGCCAGTAGTACACAGACCGTCACAGATACGCAGTATTTT.